Listed below are T cell receptor beta chains from one sample, sequenced in a study of shared clonotypes between healthy human individuals. Sequenced by immunoSEQ multiplex PCR; TCRdb stores in-frame clones only, minus some. Among about 1.5 million clones listed, roughly 96% were seen once. The sequenced sample consisted of naive CD4+ T cells sorted from blood. The receptors originated from a man younger than 40 in good health. The CDR3 runs from the conserved cysteine through the conserved F or W. Fields, in order: CDR3 DNA, CDR3 protein, CDR3 length, J gene, clone size, D gene, V gene. The D gene is left open where the match is weak. Clone sizes are given selectively: once, few, many, or a class where the clone is expanded.

cdr3_nt: TGCGCCAGCAGCTTGACAGGGGTCATGAACACTGAAGCTTTCTTT
cdr3_aa: CASSLTGVMNTEAFF
cdr3_length: 15
j_call: TRBJ1-1
clone_size: once
d_call: TRBD1
v_call: TRBV5-1

cdr3_nt: TGTGCCAGCAGGAGCGCCGGGACAACCTACGAGCAGTACTTC
cdr3_aa: CASRSAGTTYEQYF
cdr3_length: 14
j_call: TRBJ2-7
clone_size: NA
d_call: NA
v_call: TRBV6-1

cdr3_nt: TGTGCCAGCAGCCAAGATCTAGGGGGCGACGGCTACACCTTC
cdr3_aa: CASSQDLGGDGYTF
cdr3_length: 14
j_call: TRBJ1-2
clone_size: NA
d_call: TRBD1
v_call: TRBV14

cdr3_nt: TGCAGCGTTGAACGCCGGACAGGGGGCTCCTACGAGCAGTACTTC
cdr3_aa: CSVERRTGGSYEQYF
cdr3_length: 15
j_call: TRBJ2-7
clone_size: NA
d_call: TRBD1
v_call: TRBV29-1

cdr3_nt: TGTGCCAGCAGTGGGGTTCGTGGTATCGCGAACACCGGGGAGCTGTTTTTT
cdr3_aa: CASSGVRGIANTGELFF
cdr3_length: 17
j_call: TRBJ2-2
clone_size: NA
d_call: NA
v_call: TRBV2

cdr3_nt: TGTGCCAGCAGCCCTAGAGCTACAGGCACCTACGAGCAGTACTTC
cdr3_aa: CASSPRATGTYEQYF
cdr3_length: 15
j_call: TRBJ2-7
clone_size: NA
d_call: NA
v_call: TRBV7-9

cdr3_nt: TGTGCCAGCAGCTTCTCCTCGCACGTCATCACGGGGACCCAGTACTTC
cdr3_aa: CASSFSSHVITGTQYF
cdr3_length: 16
j_call: TRBJ2-5
clone_size: NA
d_call: NA
v_call: TRBV11-2

cdr3_nt: TGTGCCAGCAGCGTAGCTCCGGCGGGAGGGCCCTACGAGCAGTACTTC
cdr3_aa: CASSVAPAGGPYEQYF
cdr3_length: 16
j_call: TRBJ2-7
clone_size: NA
d_call: TRBD2
v_call: TRBV9

cdr3_nt: TGTGCCAGCAGCTTATTGGCTAGCGGGAGGGCCGGGAGGTCCTACGAGCAGTACTTC
cdr3_aa: CASSLLASGRAGRSYEQYF
cdr3_length: 19
j_call: TRBJ2-7
clone_size: NA
d_call: TRBD2
v_call: TRBV7-8

cdr3_nt: TGTGCTAGCAGCTTGTTGAGTACCACCGGGGAGCTGTTTTTT
cdr3_aa: CASSLLSTTGELFF
cdr3_length: 14
j_call: TRBJ2-2
clone_size: NA
d_call: NA
v_call: TRBV7-7

cdr3_nt: TGTGCCATCAGTTTAAGAGAGGAGGGCTACGAGCAGTACTTC
cdr3_aa: CAISLREEGYEQYF
cdr3_length: 14
j_call: TRBJ2-7
clone_size: NA
d_call: NA
v_call: TRBV10-3